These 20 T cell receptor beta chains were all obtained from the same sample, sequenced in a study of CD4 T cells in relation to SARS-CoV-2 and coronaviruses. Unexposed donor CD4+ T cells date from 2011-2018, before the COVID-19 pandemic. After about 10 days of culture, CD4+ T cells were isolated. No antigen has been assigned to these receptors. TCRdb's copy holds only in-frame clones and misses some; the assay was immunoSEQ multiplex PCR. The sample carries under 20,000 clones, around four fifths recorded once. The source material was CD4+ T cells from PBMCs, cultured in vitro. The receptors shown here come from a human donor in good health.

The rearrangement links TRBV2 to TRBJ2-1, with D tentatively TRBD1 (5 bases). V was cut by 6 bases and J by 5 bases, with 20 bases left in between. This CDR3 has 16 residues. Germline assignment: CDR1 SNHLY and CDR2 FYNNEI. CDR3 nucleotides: TGTGCCAGCAGGGGGTGGACATGGTCCTTTGACAATGAGCAGTTCTTC. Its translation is CASRGWTWSFDNEQFF.

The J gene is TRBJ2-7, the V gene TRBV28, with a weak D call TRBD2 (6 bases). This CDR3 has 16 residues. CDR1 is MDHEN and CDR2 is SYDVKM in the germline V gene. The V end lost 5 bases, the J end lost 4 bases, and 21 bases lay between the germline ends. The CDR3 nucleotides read TGTGCCAGCAGTCCCCCCGGGAGCCGGGTCGTATACGAGCAGTACTTC. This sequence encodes CASSPPGSRVVYEQYF.

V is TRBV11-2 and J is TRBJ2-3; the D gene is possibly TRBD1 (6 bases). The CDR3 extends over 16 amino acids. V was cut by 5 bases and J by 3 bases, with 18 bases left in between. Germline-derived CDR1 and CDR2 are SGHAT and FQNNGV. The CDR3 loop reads CASSPIGGHRTDTQYF. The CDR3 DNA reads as TGTGCCAGCAGCCCCATAGGGGGTCACAGGACAGATACGCAGTATTTT.

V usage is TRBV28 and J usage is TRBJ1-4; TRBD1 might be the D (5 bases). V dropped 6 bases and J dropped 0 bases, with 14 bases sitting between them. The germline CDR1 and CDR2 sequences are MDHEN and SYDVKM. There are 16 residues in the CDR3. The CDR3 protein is CASSSLGAATNEKLFF. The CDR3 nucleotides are TGTGCCAGCAGCTCCCTTGGGGCGGCAACTAATGAAAAACTGTTTTTT.

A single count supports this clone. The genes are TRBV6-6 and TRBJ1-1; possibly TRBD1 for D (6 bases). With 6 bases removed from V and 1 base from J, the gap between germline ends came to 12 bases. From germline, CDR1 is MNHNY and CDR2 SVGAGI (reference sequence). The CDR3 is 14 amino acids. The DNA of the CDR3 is TGTGCCAGCAGAGATACAGGGAAGAACACTGAAGCTTTCTTT. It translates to CASRDTGKNTEAFF.

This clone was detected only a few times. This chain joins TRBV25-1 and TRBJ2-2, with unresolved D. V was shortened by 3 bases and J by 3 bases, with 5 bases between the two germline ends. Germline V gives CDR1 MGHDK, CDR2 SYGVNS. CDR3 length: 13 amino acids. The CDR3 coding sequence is TGTGCCAGCAGTGAGAGAGACACCGGGGAGCTGTTTTTT. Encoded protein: CASSERDTGELFF.

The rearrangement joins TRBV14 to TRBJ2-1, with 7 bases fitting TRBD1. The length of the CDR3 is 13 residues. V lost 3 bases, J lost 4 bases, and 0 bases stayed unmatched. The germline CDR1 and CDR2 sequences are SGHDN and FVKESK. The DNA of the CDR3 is TGTGCCAGCAGCCAGGGACAGTACAATGAGCAGTTCTTC. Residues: CASSQGQYNEQFF.

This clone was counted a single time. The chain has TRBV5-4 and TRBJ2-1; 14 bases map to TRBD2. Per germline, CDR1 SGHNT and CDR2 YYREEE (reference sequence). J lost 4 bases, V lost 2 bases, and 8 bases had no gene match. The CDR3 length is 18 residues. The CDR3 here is CASSFGLAGGGYYNEQFF. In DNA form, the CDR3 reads TGTGCCAGCAGCTTCGGACTAGCGGGAGGCGGATATTACAATGAGCAGTTCTTC.

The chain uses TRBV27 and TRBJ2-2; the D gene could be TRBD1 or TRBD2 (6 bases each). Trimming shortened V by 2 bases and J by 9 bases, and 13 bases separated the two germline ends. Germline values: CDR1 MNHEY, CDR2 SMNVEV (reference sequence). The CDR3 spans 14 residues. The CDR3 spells CASSLNGGGRELFF. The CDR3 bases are TGTGCCAGCAGTTTAAATGGAGGGGGTCGGGAGCTGTTTTTT.

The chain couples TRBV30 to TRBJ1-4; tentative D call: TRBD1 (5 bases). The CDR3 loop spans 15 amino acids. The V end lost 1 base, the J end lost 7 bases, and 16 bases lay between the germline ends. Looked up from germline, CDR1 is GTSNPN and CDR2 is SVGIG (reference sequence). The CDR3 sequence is CAWSDTQVYGEKLFF. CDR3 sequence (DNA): TGTGCCTGGAGTGATACACAGGTCTATGGTGAAAAACTGTTTTTT.

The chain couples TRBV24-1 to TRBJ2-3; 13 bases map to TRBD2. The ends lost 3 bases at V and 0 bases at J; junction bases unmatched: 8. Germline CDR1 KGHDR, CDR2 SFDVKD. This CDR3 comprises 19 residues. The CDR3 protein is CATSDGGLAGITSTDTQYF. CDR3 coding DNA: TGTGCCACCAGTGATGGGGGACTAGCGGGAATCACTAGCACAGATACGCAGTATTTT.

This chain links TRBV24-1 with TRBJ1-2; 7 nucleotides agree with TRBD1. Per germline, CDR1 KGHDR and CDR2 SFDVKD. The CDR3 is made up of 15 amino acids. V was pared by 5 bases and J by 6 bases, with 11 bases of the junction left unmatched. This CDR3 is CATSAGGGRLDGYTF. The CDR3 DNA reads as TGTGCCACCAGTGCAGGAGGGGGCCGCTTGGATGGCTACACCTTC.

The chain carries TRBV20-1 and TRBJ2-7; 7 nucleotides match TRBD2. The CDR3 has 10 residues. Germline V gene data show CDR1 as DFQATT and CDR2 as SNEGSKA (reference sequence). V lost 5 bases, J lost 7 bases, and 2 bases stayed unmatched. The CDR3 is CSAGREEQYF. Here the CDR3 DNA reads TGCAGTGCTGGGAGGGAGGAGCAGTACTTC.

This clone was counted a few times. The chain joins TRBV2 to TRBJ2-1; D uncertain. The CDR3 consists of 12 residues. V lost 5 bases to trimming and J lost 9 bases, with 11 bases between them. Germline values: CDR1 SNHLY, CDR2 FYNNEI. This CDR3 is CASSPTRREQFF. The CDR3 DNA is TGTGCCAGCAGTCCGACCCGCCGTGAGCAGTTCTTC. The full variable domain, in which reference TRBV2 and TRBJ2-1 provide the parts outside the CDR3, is EPEVTQTPSHQVTQMGQEVILRCVPISNHLYFYWYRQILGQKVEFLVSFYNNEISEKSEIFDDQFSVERPDGSNFTLKIRSTKLEDSAMYFCASSPTRREQFFGPGTRLTVL.

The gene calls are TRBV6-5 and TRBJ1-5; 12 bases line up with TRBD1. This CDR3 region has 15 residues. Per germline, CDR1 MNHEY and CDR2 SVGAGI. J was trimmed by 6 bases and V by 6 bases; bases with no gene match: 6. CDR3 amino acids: CASRPGTGGVQPQHF. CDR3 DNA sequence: TGTGCCAGCAGGCCCGGGACAGGGGGCGTTCAGCCCCAGCATTTT.

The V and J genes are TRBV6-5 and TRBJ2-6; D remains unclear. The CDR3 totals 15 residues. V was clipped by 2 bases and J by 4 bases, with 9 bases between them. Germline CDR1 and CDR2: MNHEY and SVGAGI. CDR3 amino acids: CASSYRDPGANVLTF. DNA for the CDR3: TGTGCCAGCAGTTACAGGGATCCCGGGGCCAACGTCCTGACTTTC.

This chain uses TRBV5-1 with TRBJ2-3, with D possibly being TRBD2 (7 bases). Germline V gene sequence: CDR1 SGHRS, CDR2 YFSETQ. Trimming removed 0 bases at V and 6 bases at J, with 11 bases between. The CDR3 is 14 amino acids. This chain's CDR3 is CASSLERGADTQYF. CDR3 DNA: TGCGCCAGCAGCTTGGAACGGGGGGCCGATACGCAGTATTTT.

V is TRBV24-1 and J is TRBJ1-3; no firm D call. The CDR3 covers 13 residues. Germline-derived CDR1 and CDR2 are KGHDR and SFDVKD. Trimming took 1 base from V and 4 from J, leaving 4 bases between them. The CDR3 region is CATSDFYGNTIYF. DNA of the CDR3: TGTGCCACCAGTGATTTTTACGGAAACACCATATATTTT.

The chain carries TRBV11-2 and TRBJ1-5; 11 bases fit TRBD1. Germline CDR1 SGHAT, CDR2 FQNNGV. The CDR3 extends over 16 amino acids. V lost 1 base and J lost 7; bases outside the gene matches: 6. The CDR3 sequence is CASSLAGQGAGQPQHF. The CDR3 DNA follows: TGTGCCAGCAGCTTAGCCGGACAGGGGGCAGGACAGCCCCAGCATTTT.

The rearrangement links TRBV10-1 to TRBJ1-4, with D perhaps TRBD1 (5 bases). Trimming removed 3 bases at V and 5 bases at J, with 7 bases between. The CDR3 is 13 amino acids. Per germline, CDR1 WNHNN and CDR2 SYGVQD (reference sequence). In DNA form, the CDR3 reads TGCGCCAGCAGTGAATCAGGGAATGAAAAACTGTTTTTT. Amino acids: CASSESGNEKLFF.